This T cell receptor beta chain appears in the sequencing data of a study of T cell repertoires in cytomegalovirus infection. Study results and caveats: CMV-specific HLA-C-restricted TCR beta clonotypes dominated the ex vivo response. Of the TCR beta families, the public ones yielded a cumulative frequency that identified carriers of CMV plus the relevant HLA.

MiXCR was run by TCRdb on the reads, yielding one entry per CDR3 protein. The repertoire holds roughly 300,000 distinct CDR3 sequences, with more than 9% as singletons. CDR1 SGHTA and CDR2 FQGNSA come from the germline V gene. The CDR3 is 16 amino acids. Germline trimming cut 6 bases from V and 2 bases from J; bases unmatched to any gene: 9. A few counts support this clonotype. Its antigen is as yet unknown. The receptor was derived from a human donor in good health (CMV status not recorded). Some clones in this sample may be carry-over from other donors' samples. Input material: PBMCs. V is TRBV7-2 and J is TRBJ2-2; TRBD2 matches at 7 bases. The chain's CDR3 is CASRLQGTKNTGELFF. CDR3 bases: TGTGCCAGCAGGCTACAAGGGACTAAAAACACCGGGGAGCTGTTTTTT.